This TCR beta chain was sequenced for a study of blood T cell repertoires in COVID-19. Study overall: Italy, Spain and the United States were the sources of the convalescent and acute COVID-19 samples. T cells, B-cell-depleted T cells, or PBMCs provided the cDNA or gDNA that served as material.

Followed longitudinally, the Seattle patients had been enrolled during active infection. Methods used by the authors: Reference gene primers were amplified, and this amplification served to estimate nucleated cell counts. Some clones are missing from TCRdb's copy, which holds only in-frame ones; the method was immunoSEQ multiplex PCR. The D gene and trimming were derived from the DNA, and the V and J assignments and clone size from that table. Among 150,000 to 200,000 clones, about 84% were seen once, and the ten largest hold roughly 18%. The CDR3 sequence is 13 residues long. From germline, CDR1 is ENHRY and CDR2 SYGVKD. V shed 6 bases and J 4 bases; nucleotides not matched to a gene: 6. This clone has just a few counts.

The clonotype originates from a person aged 65 to 85 with COVID-19, enrolled during active disease. The genes are TRBV10-3 and TRBJ2-7; 7 positions match TRBD2. The specimen sequenced was peripheral blood. CDR3 coding DNA: TGTGCCATCAGAGCACGACTAGCTTACGAGCAGTACTTC. Residues: CAIRARLAYEQYF.